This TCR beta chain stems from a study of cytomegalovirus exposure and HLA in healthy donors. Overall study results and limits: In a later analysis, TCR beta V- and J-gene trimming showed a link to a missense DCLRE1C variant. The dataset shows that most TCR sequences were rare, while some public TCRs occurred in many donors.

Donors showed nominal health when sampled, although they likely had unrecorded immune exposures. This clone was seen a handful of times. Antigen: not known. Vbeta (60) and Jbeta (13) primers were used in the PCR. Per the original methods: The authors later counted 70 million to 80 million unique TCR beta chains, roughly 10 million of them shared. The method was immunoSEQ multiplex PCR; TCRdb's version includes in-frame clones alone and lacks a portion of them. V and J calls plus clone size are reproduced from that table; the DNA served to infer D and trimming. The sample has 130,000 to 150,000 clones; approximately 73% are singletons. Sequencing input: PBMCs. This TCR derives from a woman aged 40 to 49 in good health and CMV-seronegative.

CDR3 bases: TGTGCCAGCAGCGTTAGCACAGATACGCAGTATTTT. It encodes CASSVSTDTQYF. J is TRBJ2-3 and V is TRBV2; D unresolved. The germline CDR1 and CDR2 sequences are SNHLY and FYNNEI. The CDR3 spans 12 residues. The germline V and J ends were trimmed by 6 bases and 0 bases, with 4 bases remaining between them. The full variable domain, completed using reference TRBV2 and TRBJ2-3, is EPEVTQTPSHQVTQMGQEVILRCVPISNHLYFYWYRQILGQKVEFLVSFYNNEISEKSEIFDDQFSVERPDGSNFTLKIRSTKLEDSAMYFCASSVSTDTQYFGPGTRLTVL.